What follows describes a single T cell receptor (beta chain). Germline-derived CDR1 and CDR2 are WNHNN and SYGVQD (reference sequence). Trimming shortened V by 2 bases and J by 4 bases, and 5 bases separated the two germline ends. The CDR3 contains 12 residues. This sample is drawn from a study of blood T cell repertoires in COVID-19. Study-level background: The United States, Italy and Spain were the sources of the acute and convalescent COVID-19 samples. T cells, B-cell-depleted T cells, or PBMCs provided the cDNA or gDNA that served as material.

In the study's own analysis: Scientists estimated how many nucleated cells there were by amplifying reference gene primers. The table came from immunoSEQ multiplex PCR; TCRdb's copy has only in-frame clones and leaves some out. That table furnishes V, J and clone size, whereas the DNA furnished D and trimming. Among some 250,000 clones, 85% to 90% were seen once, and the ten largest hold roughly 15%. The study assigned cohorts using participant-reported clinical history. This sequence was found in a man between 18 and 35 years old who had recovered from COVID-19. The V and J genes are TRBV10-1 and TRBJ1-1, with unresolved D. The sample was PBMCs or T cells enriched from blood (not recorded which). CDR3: CASSEGSTEAFF. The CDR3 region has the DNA TGCGCCAGCAGTGAGGGCAGCACTGAAGCTTTCTTT.